The rows below give T cell receptor beta chains drawn from one sample of a study of early T cells in non-severe SARS-CoV-2 infection. MiXCR, applied by TCRdb to the 5' RACE reads, yields one record per CDR3 protein. This sample has approximately 50,000 distinct CDR3 sequences, with approximately 8.1% found just once. The specimen sequenced was whole blood. These receptors were taken from an adult who was a healthcare worker with PCR-confirmed SARS-CoV-2 infection or an uninfected control (not recorded which). Each CDR3 is given with its conserved first and last residue. The D gene is left open where the match is weak. Clone size is not always given. Where it is, it says once, few, many or a class for expanded clones.

>-|-|TRBV20-1|TRBJ1-1
CSAPNRAVRNTEAFF
TGCAGTGCGCCGAACCGGGCCGTGAGGAACACTGAAGCTTTCTTT
>-|many|TRBV20-1|TRBJ1-1
CSARTAEAFF
TGCAGTGCAAGGACTGCTGAAGCTTTCTTT
>-|many|TRBV11-2|TRBJ2-1
CASSLSTGEQFF
TGTGCCAGCAGCTTATCTACGGGGGAGCAGTTCTTC
>TRBD1|many|TRBV15|TRBJ2-1
CATSRDRQGVYNEQFF
TGTGCCACCAGCAGAGATAGACAGGGGGTTTACAATGAGCAGTTCTTC
>TRBD1|many|TRBV30|TRBJ1-1
CAWRRRDRENTEAFF
TGTGCCTGGAGGCGTCGGGACAGGGAAAACACTGAAGCTTTCTTT
>TRBD2|many|TRBV6-6|TRBJ2-4
CATKQRDLAKNIQYF
TGTGCCACTAAACAGCGGGACTTAGCCAAAAACATTCAGTACTTC
>TRBD2|few|TRBV18|TRBJ2-1
CASSPGTSYNEQFF
TGTGCCAGCTCACCGGGGACTAGTTACAATGAGCAGTTCTTC
>TRBD1|many|TRBV4-2|TRBJ1-6
CASSQQDRGDSPLHF
TGTGCCAGCAGCCAACAGGACAGGGGTGATTCACCCCTCCACTTT
>-|-|TRBV5-4|TRBJ2-3
CASSVRGTDTQYF
TGTGCCAGCAGCGTAAGGGGAACAGATACGCAGTATTTT
>TRBD1|few|TRBV6-1|TRBJ2-1
CASRAGTGGIEQFF
TGTGCCAGCAGAGCCGGGACAGGGGGCATTGAGCAGTTCTTC
>TRBD1|few|TRBV19|TRBJ2-2
CASNPGQGIAGELFF
TGTGCCAGTAATCCGGGACAGGGTATCGCCGGGGAGCTGTTTTTT
>-|few|TRBV19|TRBJ1-5
CASRERINQPQHF
TGTGCCAGTAGAGAACGGATCAATCAGCCCCAGCATTTT
>-|many|TRBV27|TRBJ1-1
CASSHPGLNTEAFF
TGTGCCAGCAGTCACCCTGGGCTGAACACTGAAGCTTTCTTT
>TRBD1|-|TRBV5-4|TRBJ2-2
CASIGGTGAFANTGELFF
TGTGCCAGCATAGGAGGGACAGGGGCGTTCGCGAACACCGGGGAGCTGTTTTTT
>-|many|TRBV12-3/TRBV12-4|TRBJ1-5
CASSLSLGAGSQPQHF
TGTGCCAGCAGTTTGAGTTTAGGGGCAGGGAGTCAGCCCCAGCATTTT
>-|many|TRBV29-1|TRBJ2-4
CSAESGSKNIQYF
TGCAGCGCCGAGTCTGGGTCCAAAAACATTCAGTACTTC
>-|few|TRBV9|TRBJ1-5
CASSAAGIGVQPQHF
TGTGCCAGCAGCGCGGCCGGAATAGGGGTTCAGCCCCAGCATTTT
>-|many|TRBV4-3|TRBJ1-1
CASSQDKSARPFF
TGCGCCAGCAGCCAAGATAAATCGGCTAGGCCTTTCTTT
>TRBD1|many|TRBV6-5|TRBJ1-5
CASSQNTGGAGNQPQHF
TGTGCCAGCAGCCAAAATACAGGGGGCGCGGGCAATCAGCCCCAGCATTTT
>TRBD1|few|TRBV5-1|TRBJ2-3
CASSSGQGGTDTQYF
TGCGCCAGCAGCTCAGGACAGGGGGGAACAGATACGCAGTATTTT
>-|few|TRBV9|TRBJ1-1
CASSVSTDTEAFF
TGTGCCAGCAGCGTCTCGACTGATACTGAAGCTTTCTTT
>-|many|TRBV10-3|TRBJ1-6
CAISDGGGRNSPLHF
TGTGCCATCAGTGACGGGGGGGGACGAAATTCACCCCTCCACTTT
>-|many|TRBV7-9|TRBJ1-3
CASSLEGGSGNTIYF
TGTGCCAGCAGCTTAGAGGGAGGCTCTGGAAACACCATATATTTT
>TRBD2|many|TRBV20-1|TRBJ2-2
CSAIAGVPTGELFF
TGCAGTGCTATAGCGGGGGTGCCGACCGGGGAGCTGTTTTTT
>-|few|TRBV30|TRBJ1-1
CAWRIGSLNTEAFF
TGTGCCTGGAGGATCGGGTCCTTGAACACTGAAGCTTTCTTT
>TRBD2|many|TRBV29-1|TRBJ2-7
CSVGAGGPTYEQYF
TGCAGCGTTGGAGCGGGGGGGCCTACCTACGAGCAGTACTTC
>TRBD1|many|TRBV20-1|TRBJ1-2
CSASGTGGDYGYTF
TGCAGTGCCAGCGGGACAGGGGGAGACTATGGCTACACCTTC
>-|-|TRBV6-5|TRBJ2-7
CASSHSIYEQYF
TGTGCCAGCAGTCACTCTATATACGAGCAGTACTTC
>-|few|TRBV10-3|TRBJ2-7
CAISESLGTYYEQYF
TGTGCCATCAGTGAGTCCTTAGGGACCTACTACGAGCAGTACTTC
>-|few|TRBV10-1|TRBJ2-2
CASSGGLPRTGELFF
TGCGCCAGCAGTGGAGGACTCCCGAGAACCGGGGAGCTGTTTTTT
>-|once|TRBV28|TRBJ1-2
CASSVRANYGYTF
TGTGCCAGCAGCGTACGGGCGAACTATGGCTACACCTTC
>-|many|TRBV10-3|TRBJ1-1
CAISETGPNTEAFF
TGTGCCATCAGTGAGACGGGCCCGAACACTGAAGCTTTCTTT
>-|once|TRBV29-1|TRBJ2-7
CSVEAQGDSYEQYF
TGCAGCGTTGAAGCGCAGGGCGACTCCTACGAGCAGTACTTC
>-|many|TRBV5-4|TRBJ1-5
CASIPRQDNQPQHF
TGTGCCAGCATCCCAAGACAGGACAATCAGCCCCAGCATTTT
>-|few|TRBV20-1|TRBJ2-7
CSARDLLGPSSYEQYF
TGCAGTGCTAGAGATCTTTTAGGACCCAGCAGCTACGAGCAGTACTTC
>-|many|TRBV30|TRBJ1-1
CAWSVRQAVTEAFF
TGTGCCTGGAGTGTTAGGCAGGCGGTCACTGAAGCTTTCTTT
>TRBD2|many|TRBV24-1|TRBJ2-3
CATNERGDSTDTQYF
TGTGCCACCAATGAGCGGGGGGATAGCACAGATACGCAGTATTTT
>TRBD1|many|TRBV6-5|TRBJ1-1
CASTRQGLNTEAFF
TGTGCCAGCACCCGACAGGGATTGAACACTGAAGCTTTCTTT
>-|many|TRBV6-2/TRBV6-3|TRBJ2-1
CASSYSSGAEQFF
TGTGCCAGCAGTTACTCCTCAGGGGCTGAGCAGTTCTTC
>-|many|TRBV12-3/TRBV12-4|TRBJ2-3
CASNPATDTQYF
TGTGCCAGCAACCCTGCAACAGATACGCAGTATTTT
>TRBD1|many|TRBV10-2|TRBJ1-2
CASSELRQGYGYTF
TGCGCCAGCAGTGAGTTACGACAGGGCTATGGCTACACCTTC
>TRBD1|few|TRBV7-6|TRBJ2-3
CASSLGTGSTDTQYF
TGTGCCAGCAGCTTAGGGACAGGAAGCACAGATACGCAGTATTTT
>-|many|TRBV29-1|TRBJ1-1
CSVGVGKNTEAFF
TGCAGCGTTGGTGTAGGGAAGAACACTGAAGCTTTCTTT
>-|many|TRBV6-9|TRBJ2-2
CASTQRDIEGTGELFF
TGTGCCAGCACCCAACGGGACATCGAAGGCACCGGGGAGCTGTTTTTT
>-|many|TRBV5-1|TRBJ2-7
CASSFGYEQYF
TGCGCCAGCAGCTTTGGGTACGAGCAGTACTTC
>TRBD1|many|TRBV7-9|TRBJ1-6
CASSKWDRDNSPLHF
TGTGCCAGCAGCAAATGGGACAGGGATAATTCACCCCTCCACTTT
>-|few|TRBV7-9|TRBJ1-6
CASSVYRDSPLHF
TGTGCCAGCAGCGTTTACAGGGATTCACCCCTCCACTTT
>-|-|TRBV3-1|TRBJ2-7
CASRQSGEQYF
TGCGCCAGCCGCCAGAGCGGCGAGCAGTACTTC
>TRBD2|few|TRBV28|TRBJ2-3
CASSPLTSGGVTDTQYF
TGTGCCAGCAGTCCCCTCACTAGCGGGGGAGTCACAGATACGCAGTATTTT
>-|many|TRBV20-1|TRBJ1-5
CSASPGFDQPQHF
TGCAGTGCTAGTCCCGGGTTTGATCAGCCCCAGCATTTT
>TRBD2|many|TRBV5-6|TRBJ2-2
CASSSDTGGSGELFF
TGTGCCAGCAGCTCCGACACGGGAGGTTCCGGGGAGCTGTTTTTT